These T cell receptor beta chains were read from a single sample in a study of CD8+ T cells in alopecia areata. The table came from immunoSEQ multiplex PCR; TCRdb's copy has only in-frame clones and leaves some out. The sample shows over 150,000 clones, about 55% of them seen only once. Here the sequenced sample was CD8+ T cells sorted from blood, taken at week 24, from a patient treated with tofacitinib. These receptors were taken from a human donor with alopecia areata. Each CDR3 is given with its conserved first and last residue. The D gene is left open where the match is weak. Clone size is shown for a subset of rows, as once, few, many or a class of expanded clone.

j_call v_call clone_size d_call cdr3_aa cdr3_nt
TRBJ1-2 TRBV30 NA NA CAWSVVRANYGYTF TGTGCCTGGAGTGTAGTCCGGGCTAACTATGGCTACACCTTC
TRBJ1-1 TRBV30 NA NA CAWSEDTLNTEAFF TGTGCCTGGAGCGAGGACACATTGAACACTGAAGCTTTCTTT
TRBJ2-7 TRBV10-2 NA TRBD1 CAIGRDRTYEQYF TGCGCCATCGGCCGGGACAGGACCTACGAGCAGTACTTC
TRBJ1-2 TRBV6-6 NA NA CASSYSSGDGYTF TGTGCCAGCAGTTACTCGTCAGGGGATGGCTACACCTTC
TRBJ1-1 TRBV13 NA NA CASSSQGWNTEAFF TGTGCCAGCAGCAGTCAGGGATGGAACACTGAAGCTTTCTTT
TRBJ1-4 TRBV11-2 NA NA CASSPATMHEKLFF TGTGCCAGCAGCCCCGCCACGATGCATGAAAAACTGTTTTTT
TRBJ2-1 TRBV4-3 NA TRBD2 CASSQDIVGLAGLDEQFF TGCGCCAGCAGCCAAGATATCGTCGGGCTAGCGGGGTTAGATGAGCAGTTCTTC
TRBJ2-7 TRBV6-4 few NA CASSDKLGGEQYF TGTGCCAGCAGTGACAAATTAGGGGGCGAGCAGTACTTC
TRBJ2-7 TRBV29-1 NA TRBD1 CSVVDRETYEQYF TGCAGCGTTGTGGACAGGGAAACCTACGAGCAGTACTTC
TRBJ1-2 TRBV6-5 NA NA CASSAGAYGYTF TGTGCCAGCAGTGCAGGGGCCTATGGCTACACCTTC
TRBJ2-1 TRBV5-1 NA NA CASSYTADEQFF TGCGCCAGCAGCTACACAGCGGATGAGCAGTTCTTC
TRBJ1-2 TRBV30 few TRBD1 CAWSYLTGDGYTF TGTGCCTGGAGCTATCTCACAGGGGATGGCTACACCTTC
TRBJ1-1 TRBV19 NA NA CASREGNTEAFF TGTGCCAGTAGGGAGGGGAACACTGAAGCTTTCTTT
TRBJ2-2 TRBV6-5 few NA CASSYSGEVGELFF TGTGCCAGCAGTTACTCGGGGGAGGTCGGGGAGCTGTTTTTT
TRBJ2-4 TRBV6-4 NA TRBD1 CASRESPGTDEGIQYF TGTGCCAGCAGGGAATCACCCGGGACAGATGAAGGCATTCAGTACTTC
TRBJ2-5 TRBV6-5 NA NA CASSPRFQETQYF TGTGCCAGTAGTCCCAGGTTCCAGGAGACCCAGTACTTC
TRBJ1-4 TRBV2 NA NA CASSERRQATNEKLFF TGTGCCAGCAGTGAACGTCGCCAAGCAACTAATGAAAAACTGTTTTTT
TRBJ2-7 TRBV21-1 few NA CASHKFPVPYYEQYF TGTGCCAGCCATAAATTTCCAGTTCCATACTACGAGCAGTACTTC
TRBJ2-7 TRBV6-6 NA NA CASSYSDSSYEQYF TGTGCCAGCAGTTACTCGGACAGCTCCTACGAGCAGTACTTC
TRBJ1-6 TRBV11-1 few TRBD1 CASSRTGNNSPLHF TGTGCCAGCAGCCGGACAGGGAATAATTCACCCCTCCACTTT